What follows is one TCR beta chain and its context. Here immunoSEQ multiplex PCR was the method, and the copy in TCRdb shows in-frame clones only, minus some. This table holds 200,000 to 300,000 clones, 86% found once. Germline values: CDR1 MNHNS, CDR2 SASEGT. V lost 1 base to trimming and J lost 4 bases, with 11 bases between them. The length of the CDR3 is 15 residues. The sample is drawn from a study of blood T cell repertoires in COVID-19. About the research overall: Acute-phase and convalescent COVID-19 samples originated in the United States, Italy and Spain. T cells, B-cell-depleted T cells, or PBMCs supplied cDNA or gDNA.

V usage is TRBV6-1 and J usage is TRBJ1-3; D is possibly TRBD1 (5 bases). The source of this sequence is a man aged 25 to 40 with active or convalescent COVID-19. The specimen sequenced was peripheral blood. In nucleotides, the CDR3 is TGTGCCAGCAGTGAAGGCCCTGCAGGGGGAAACACCATATATTTT. Translation gives CASSEGPAGGNTIYF.